The 4 T cell receptor beta chains given below trace back to one sample, sequenced in a study of cytomegalovirus exposure and HLA in healthy donors. PCR used 60 Vbeta primers and 13 Jbeta primers. Only in-frame clones appear in the TCRdb table, and some are missing; sequencing was by immunoSEQ multiplex PCR. With 70,000 to 90,000 clones in the sample, the ten largest clones hold 3.5% to 4.5%. What was sequenced was PBMCs. The source of these receptors is a man aged 18-30 years in good health and CMV-seropositive.

The gene calls are TRBV9 and TRBJ1-2; 10 nucleotides agree with TRBD1. Germline trimming cut 4 bases from V and 1 base from J; bases unmatched to any gene: 13. This CDR3 region has 18 residues. Per the germline V gene, CDR1 is SGDLS and CDR2 is YYNGEE. The CDR3 region has the DNA TGTGCCAGCAGCCAACCGACCGGGACAGGGGCCAGTAACTATGGCTACACCTTC. This translates into CASSQPTGTGASNYGYTF.

The chain carries TRBV7-2 and TRBJ2-1, with D possibly being TRBD2 (5 bases). CDR3 size: 15 residues. The germline CDR1 and CDR2 sequences are SGHTA and FQGNSA. V gave up 2 bases and J gave up 4 bases, with 12 bases separating them. CDR3 protein: CASSLRTPGYNEQFF. CDR3 coding DNA: TGTGCCAGCAGCTTACGGACTCCTGGGTACAATGAGCAGTTCTTC.

The rearrangement links TRBV6-6 to TRBJ1-2, with 8 nucleotides matching TRBD1. The CDR3 runs 15 residues. Trimming cost V 5 bases and J 1 base; bases outside gene matches: 6. CDR1 is MNHNY and CDR2 is SVGAGI in the germline V gene (reference sequence). This chain's CDR3 is CASSTGQAINYGYTF. In nucleotides, the CDR3 is TGTGCCAGCAGTACGGGACAGGCGATTAACTATGGCTACACCTTC.

The chain employs TRBV18 and TRBJ1-1; 8 bases match TRBD1. J lost 3 bases, V lost 1 base, and 4 bases had no gene match. CDR3 length: 15 residues. Per germline, CDR1 KGHSH and CDR2 LQKENI. As DNA, the CDR3 is TGTGCCAGCTCACCACTACAGGGGGAGGACACTGAAGCTTTCTTT. It codes for CASSPLQGEDTEAFF.